Given below is one T cell receptor beta chain in context. What it binds is not known. Peripheral blood and lesional scalp punch biopsies came from alopecia areata patients. The CDR3 extends over 13 amino acids. Germline V lookup: CDR1 GTSNPN, CDR2 SVGIG (reference sequence). V was clipped by 1 base and J by 8 bases, with 12 bases between them. This specimen belongs to a study of CD8+ T cells in alopecia areata. Study-level results: Lesional scalp, notably in alopecia totalis/universalis, had clonality above that of normal scalp. Scalp sample data also include resident alphabeta T cells from normal skin. TCR sharing was clearer in mice than between patients, perhaps partly owing to patient HLA diversity.

It was cDNA, reverse transcribed from extracted RNA, that served as the sequencing template. Using immunoSEQ multiplex PCR, the repertoire was profiled, and TCRdb retains in-frame clones only, with some absent. In the table there are some 120,000 clones, about 46% of which are singletons. The source material was NKG2D-low CD8+ T cells sorted from blood. The chain couples TRBV30 to TRBJ2-1; tentatively, D is TRBD1 or TRBD2 (5 bases each). The TCR sequence derives from a human donor with alopecia areata. CDR3 DNA sequence: TGTGCCTGGAGTGCGACCTTGGGGGATGAGCAGTTCTTC. This gives the protein CAWSATLGDEQFF.